Listed below are T cell receptor beta chains from one sample, sequenced in a study of identical twins. Each CDR3 protein is one row after TCRdb ran MiXCR on the 5' RACE reads. Found here are 220,000 or so distinct CDR3 sequences, approximately 7% of them singletons; the top ten hold approximately 3.7%. These same records also appear under a second study, on yellow fever vaccine responses in identical twins.

The material sequenced was memory (CD45RO+) T cells sorted from blood. The origin of the receptors is a woman younger than 35 in good health. Each CDR3 is given with its conserved first and last residue. The D gene is left open where the match is weak. Clone size is not always given. Where it is, it says once, few, many or a class for expanded clones.

v_call	j_call	d_call	clone_size	cdr3_aa	cdr3_nt
TRBV20-1	TRBJ2-2	TRBD2	few	CSAGKTGLVVTGELFF	TGCAGTGCTGGTAAAACGGGACTAGTCGTCACCGGGGAGCTGTTTTTT
TRBV15	TRBJ2-1	.	.	CATSRDHSGNNEQFF	TGTGCCACCAGCAGAGATCACAGCGGAAACAATGAGCAGTTCTTC
TRBV2	TRBJ2-2	.	few	CASTKGAGDTGELFF	TGTGCCAGCACTAAGGGGGCGGGGGACACCGGGGAGCTGTTTTTT
TRBV5-1	TRBJ2-1	.	.	CASSRDGTNEQFF	TGCGCCAGCAGCCGGGACGGCACAAATGAGCAGTTCTTC
TRBV21-1	TRBJ2-4	.	.	CASSKWNSGSLAKNIQYF	TGTGCCAGCAGCAAATGGAATAGCGGGAGTCTAGCCAAAAACATTCAGTACTTC
TRBV25-1	TRBJ2-1	.	.	CASSDLHEQFF	TGTGCCAGCAGTGACCTCCATGAGCAGTTCTTC
TRBV3-1	TRBJ1-6	.	many	CASSHLARDSPLHF	TGTGCCAGCAGCCATTTAGCCAGGGATTCACCCCTCCACTTT
TRBV5-1	TRBJ2-5	.	.	CVTTAGGPTETQYF	TGCGTCACCACAGCAGGGGGGCCAACGGAGACCCAGTACTTC
TRBV11-2	TRBJ2-7	TRBD2	.	CASSPGTSDSYEQYF	TGTGCCAGCAGCCCAGGGACTAGCGACTCCTACGAGCAGTACTTC
TRBV5-6	TRBJ2-5	TRBD2	many	CASSLGLAFSGTQYF	TGTGCCAGCAGCCTGGGACTAGCATTTTCGGGGACCCAGTACTTC
TRBV10-3	TRBJ1-1	.	.	CAIRETTGFPFTEAFF	TGTGCCATCAGAGAGACCACAGGGTTTCCTTTCACTGAAGCTTTCTTT
TRBV2	TRBJ2-5	TRBD2	.	CASSRDSGSGETQYF	TGTGCCAGCAGCCGGGATAGCGGGAGCGGGGAGACCCAGTACTTC
TRBV21-1	TRBJ1-5	.	few	CASRADRRGQPQHF	TGTGCCAGCAGGGCCGACAGGCGGGGTCAGCCCCAGCATTTT
TRBV6-5	TRBJ2-3	TRBD2	.	CASSFLAATSTDTQYF	TGTGCCAGCAGTTTCCTAGCGGCCACCAGCACAGATACGCAGTATTTT
TRBV28	TRBJ2-4	TRBD2	.	CASSPRLASGTKNIQYF	TGTGCCAGCAGCCCGAGGTTGGCTAGCGGTACCAAAAACATTCAGTACTTC
TRBV11-2	TRBJ2-6	TRBD1	.	CASSLSTRTGTSSGANVLTF	TGTGCCAGCAGCTTAAGCACCCGGACAGGGACAAGCTCTGGGGCCAACGTCCTGACTTTC
TRBV3-1	TRBJ1-1	.	many	CASRDKNTEAFF	TGTGCCAGCAGGGACAAGAACACTGAAGCTTTCTTT
TRBV5-1	TRBJ1-1	.	many	CASSQQGRTEAFF	TGCGCCAGCAGCCAACAGGGTCGGACTGAAGCTTTCTTT
TRBV7-6	TRBJ1-1	.	few	CASSLLGFESNTEAFF	TGTGCCAGCAGCCTCCTAGGGTTCGAGTCCAACACTGAAGCTTTCTTT
TRBV5-1	TRBJ2-3	.	many	CASSLADDSTDTQYF	TGCGCCAGCAGCTTGGCCGATGACTCCACAGATACGCAGTATTTT
TRBV11-2	TRBJ1-4	.	few	CASSLDRAGEKLFF	TGTGCCAGCAGCTTAGATAGGGCTGGCGAAAAACTGTTTTTT
TRBV7-9	TRBJ1-2	.	many	CASSLATGFYGYTF	TGTGCCAGCAGCTTAGCCACCGGATTCTATGGCTACACCTTC